Shown below are 9 T cell receptor beta chains from a single sample sequenced in a study of cytomegalovirus exposure and HLA in healthy donors. The primer mix had 60 Vbeta and 13 Jbeta primers. Measured with immunoSEQ multiplex PCR; TCRdb has only the in-frame clones, and not every one. In the table there are about 180,000 clones, around 79% of which are singletons. Sequencing was done on a sample of PBMCs. The source is a woman between 40 and 55 years old in good health and CMV-seronegative.

This chain connects TRBV19 to TRBJ2-1; D gene ambiguous. Germline CDR1 LNHDA, CDR2 SQIVND (reference sequence). Trimming removed 5 bases at V and 12 bases at J, with 29 bases between. CDR3 length: 17 amino acids. The CDR3 DNA follows: TGTGCCAGTAGTCAATTATTTAGGAGTTCGCTAGTGATGGGGCAGTTCTTC. It encodes CASSQLFRSSLVMGQFF.

This clone was seen only a few times. V usage is TRBV6-1 and J usage is TRBJ2-7; 9 bases match TRBD1. The CDR3 length is 14 residues. Germline V lookup: CDR1 MNHNS, CDR2 SASEGT. V was pared by 5 bases and J by 2 bases, with 4 bases of the junction left unmatched. The CDR3 protein is CASSRTGATYEQYF. The CDR3 DNA sequence: TGTGCCAGCAGTAGGACAGGGGCAACCTACGAGCAGTACTTC.

The V and J genes are TRBV6-1 and TRBJ2-7; 10 bases fit TRBD1. Germline trimming cut 6 bases from V and 6 bases from J; bases unmatched to any gene: 8. Germline V lookup: CDR1 MNHNS, CDR2 SASEGT. The CDR3 runs 14 residues. The CDR3 nucleotides read TGTGCCAGCAGCTACCGGGACAGGGGAGCCGAGCAGTACTTC. Translating gives CASSYRDRGAEQYF.

This clone was seen a few times. The V and J genes are TRBV6-6 and TRBJ1-1; D is possibly TRBD1 (5 bases). The length of the CDR3 is 14 residues. Trimming took off 6 bases at V and 5 bases at J, with 16 bases between the two ends. The V gene's germline CDR1 is MNHNY and CDR2 SVGAGI (reference sequence). The CDR3 protein is CASSPPGHKTEAFF. The DNA of the CDR3 is TGTGCCAGCAGCCCGCCAGGACACAAGACTGAAGCTTTCTTT.

This clone was picked up one time. V is TRBV9 and J is TRBJ2-3, with D perhaps matching TRBD1 (6 bases). V gave up 6 bases and J gave up 6 bases, with 17 bases separating them. Germline loops: CDR1 SGDLS, CDR2 YYNGEE. The CDR3 has 14 amino acids. CDR3 sequence (DNA): TGTGCCAGCAAACCCGGACAGACGACGGATACGCAGTATTTT. Translation gives CASKPGQTTDTQYF.

The genes are TRBV5-6 and TRBJ1-1, with TRBD1 identical over 8 bases. V dropped 3 bases and J dropped 6; count of bases not matched to a gene: 13. This CDR3 region has 16 residues. The germline V gene encodes CDR1 SGHDT and CDR2 YYEEEE. As DNA, the CDR3 is TGTGCCAGCAGCTCACCACGGTCAGGGGGCGCGGCTGAAGCTTTCTTT. Amino acid sequence: CASSSPRSGGAAEAFF.

The CDR3 DNA is TGTGCCAGCAGCTTACAGGACAAAATATTCCACGAGCAGTACTTC. Residues: CASSLQDKIFHEQYF. J is TRBJ2-7 and V is TRBV7-2; possible D gene TRBD1, 5 bases. V lost 2 bases to trimming and J lost 5 bases, with 16 bases between them. The CDR3 covers 15 residues. Looked up from germline, CDR1 is SGHTA and CDR2 is FQGNSA.

V is TRBV2 and J is TRBJ1-2; 8 bases fit TRBD1. Germline lookup yields CDR1 SNHLY and CDR2 FYNNEI. The CDR3 loop spans 13 amino acids. Trimming at V came to 7 bases and at J to 5 bases, leaving 6 bases not matched to a gene. CDR3 sequence reads: CASNNRGYYGYTF. Here the CDR3 DNA reads TGTGCCAGCAATAACAGGGGGTATTATGGCTACACCTTC.

The chain employs TRBV15 and TRBJ1-4; D is uncertain. Trimming took off 1 base at V and 3 bases at J, with 9 bases between the two ends. Germline V CDR1 and CDR2: LNHNV, YYDKDF (reference sequence). This CDR3 is built from 15 residues. The CDR3 sequence is CATSRVPGPNEKLFF. Written as DNA, the CDR3 is TGTGCCACCAGCAGAGTACCAGGCCCTAATGAAAAACTGTTTTTT.